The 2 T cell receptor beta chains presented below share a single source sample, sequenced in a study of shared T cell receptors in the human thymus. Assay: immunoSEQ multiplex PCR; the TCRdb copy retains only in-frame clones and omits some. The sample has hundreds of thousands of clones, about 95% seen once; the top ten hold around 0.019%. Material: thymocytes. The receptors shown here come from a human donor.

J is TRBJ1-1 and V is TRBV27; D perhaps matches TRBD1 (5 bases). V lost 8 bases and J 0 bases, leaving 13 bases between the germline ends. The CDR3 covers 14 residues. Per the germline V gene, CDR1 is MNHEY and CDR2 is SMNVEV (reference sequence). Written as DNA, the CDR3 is TGTGCCAGCGCCCCGACAGACCTGAACACTGAAGCTTTCTTT. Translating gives CASAPTDLNTEAFF.

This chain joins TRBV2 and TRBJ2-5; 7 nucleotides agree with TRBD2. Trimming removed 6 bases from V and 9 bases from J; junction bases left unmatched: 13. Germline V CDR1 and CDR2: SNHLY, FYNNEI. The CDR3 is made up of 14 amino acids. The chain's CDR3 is CASSEGQSGRSQYF. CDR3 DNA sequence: TGTGCCAGCAGCGAGGGCCAGTCCGGGAGGTCCCAGTACTTC.